The 23 T cell receptor beta chains below come from one sample, sequenced in a study of T cells in Graves' hyperthyroidism and ophthalmopathy. RNA transcripts were the template for amplifying TCR beta CDR3 regions. The study used the HTBI primer set for a first-round RT-PCR of the TCR CDR3. TCRdb recomputed calls from the multiplex PCR reads with MiXCR, one row per CDR3 protein. This sample has about 520,000 distinct CDR3 sequences; around a quarter occur once, and the top ten carry around 11%. The sample comprised blood. The receptors were sampled from a woman younger than 45 with Graves' ophthalmopathy.

The table lists this clonotype with many counts. V and J are TRBV11-2 and TRBJ2-7; unclear D gene. Germline CDR1 SGHAT, CDR2 FQNNGV. The CDR3 length is 15 residues. Trimming removed 5 bases at V and 2 bases at J, with 16 bases between. The CDR3 sequence is CASSPHSGRTYEQYF. The CDR3, as DNA: TGTGCCAGCAGCCCTCATTCAGGACGGACCTACGAGCAGTACTTC.

This clonotype was seen at least ten times. At one of its ends the junction is not consistent with the germline gene, which may arise from a read error. The CDR3: CSVVQQNTGELLF. CDR3 coding DNA: TGCAGCGTTGTACAGCAGAACACCGGGGAGCTGCTTTTT. This rearrangement joins TRBV29-1 to TRBJ2-2, with D maybe TRBD2 (5 bases). Looked up from germline, CDR1 is SQVTM and CDR2 is ANQGSEA. This CDR3 spans 13 amino acids.

The rearrangement joins TRBV5-6 to TRBJ1-2; possibly TRBD1 for D (5 bases). CDR3 length: 15 amino acids. The V gene lost 0 bases and the J gene lost 4 bases, with 13 bases spanning the gap. Germline-derived CDR1 and CDR2 are SGHDT and YYEEEE. The CDR3 bases are TGTGCCAGCAGCTTGGGTCCAGGGAAAGCCTATGGCTACACCTTC. Its translation: CASSLGPGKAYGYTF.

This clonotype has at least ten counts. The chain is built from TRBV6-1 and TRBJ2-7, with D perhaps matching TRBD2 (5 bases). The germline V gene has CDR1 MNHNS and CDR2 SASEGT. V lost 4 bases and J lost 1, with 20 bases in between. CDR3 length: 17 residues. Here the CDR3 reads CASSAAFRTLTSYEQYF. The CDR3 nucleotides read TGTGCCAGCAGTGCAGCCTTTAGGACTCTCACATCCTACGAGCAGTACTTC.

This clonotype was seen repeatedly, ten times or more. The rearrangement joins TRBV20-1 to TRBJ2-7; no firm D call. The CDR3 spans 16 residues. V gave up 3 bases and J gave up 1 base, with 19 bases separating them. Germline V gene data show CDR1 as DFQATT and CDR2 as SNEGSKA (reference sequence). Here the CDR3 reads CSASGSAIQDSYEQYF. The CDR3 DNA reads TGCAGTGCTAGTGGGTCTGCGATTCAGGATTCCTACGAGCAGTACTTC.

There are many counts of this clonotype. J is TRBJ2-5 and V is TRBV7-2; D perhaps matches TRBD1 (6 bases). The CDR3 loop spans 15 amino acids. Deletions cut 2 bases from V and 5 bases from J, with 15 bases between. Germline-derived CDR1 and CDR2 are SGHTA and FQGNSA. CDR3 DNA: TGTGCCAGCAGCTTACGGTGGGGGCCCGGGGAGACCCAGTACTTC. Translation: CASSLRWGPGETQYF.

This clonotype was found a few times. The chain employs TRBV12-5 and TRBJ1-1, with a possible D match to TRBD1 (5 bases). This CDR3 comprises 15 residues. V dropped 0 bases and J dropped 0 bases, with 8 bases sitting between them. Germline V lookup: CDR1 LGHNT, CDR2 FRNRAP. The CDR3 DNA follows: TGTGCTAGTGGTTTGGTAAGGGGACTGAACACTGAAGCTTTCTTT. Translated: CASGLVRGLNTEAFF. Looking up the rest from reference TRBV12-5 and TRBJ1-1 gives the full variable domain: DARVTQTPRHKVTEMGQEVTMRCQPILGHNTVFWYRQTMMQGLELLAYFRNRAPLDDSGMPKDRFSAEMPDATLATLKIQPSEPRDSAVYFCASGLVRGLNTEAFFGQGTRLTVV.

This clonotype was picked up many times. The rearrangement joins TRBV6-5 to TRBJ2-5; no clear D. V was shortened by 4 bases and J by 3 bases, with 9 bases between the two germline ends. Looked up from germline, CDR1 is MNHEY and CDR2 is SVGAGI. The length of the CDR3 is 13 residues. The chain's CDR3 is CASSSRPEETQYF. The CDR3 coding sequence is TGTGCCAGCAGTTCCAGACCAGAAGAGACCCAGTACTTC.

This chain uses TRBV7-3 with TRBJ2-5, with D possibly being TRBD2 (5 bases). The CDR3 has 12 amino acids. The germline V gene has CDR1 SGHTA and CDR2 FQGTGA. V was clipped by 7 bases and J by 7 bases, with 13 bases between them. The CDR3 reads CASIDRRGTQYF. The DNA of the CDR3 is TGTGCCAGCATCGACCGACGGGGGACCCAGTACTTC.

This clonotype was counted many times. The chain employs TRBV24-1 and TRBJ1-1, with D possibly TRBD1 on 5 matching bases. The length of the CDR3 is 13 residues. The V gene lost 5 bases and the J gene lost 5 bases, with 11 bases spanning the gap. Germline values: CDR1 KGHDR, CDR2 SFDVKD. The CDR3: CATSVAGGTEAFF. Here the CDR3 DNA reads TGTGCCACCAGTGTCGCGGGGGGAACTGAAGCTTTCTTT.

This clonotype was counted many times. The chain is built from TRBV24-1 and TRBJ1-2, with D possibly TRBD1 on 5 matching bases. V lost 4 bases and J lost 0, with 8 bases in between. The CDR3 spans 14 residues. Germline V gene sequence: CDR1 KGHDR, CDR2 SFDVKD. CDR3 in DNA: TGTGCCACCAGTGAGGACACATCTAACTATGGCTACACCTTC. This sequence encodes CATSEDTSNYGYTF.

This clonotype showed up many times. The J gene is TRBJ2-5, the V gene TRBV6-1; TRBD1 is a possible D gene (7 bases). Germline V gives CDR1 MNHNS, CDR2 SASEGT. There are 16 residues in the CDR3. V lost 1 base and J lost 4, with 16 bases in between. This CDR3 is CASSEVMTGRRETQYF. CDR3 sequence (DNA): TGTGCCAGCAGTGAAGTCATGACAGGGAGGAGAGAGACCCAGTACTTC.

There are a few counts of this clonotype. The rearrangement joins TRBV7-9 to TRBJ2-5; tentatively, D is TRBD1 or TRBD2 (5 bases each). This CDR3 is 14 amino acids long. The germline gives CDR1 SEHNR, CDR2 FQNEAQ (reference sequence). Trimming left V 4 bases short and J 4 bases short, with 13 bases between. CDR3 nucleotide sequence: TGTGCCAGCAGCTATAGGGACCCTCCAGAGACCCAGTACTTC. Translation: CASSYRDPPETQYF.

CDR3 protein: CASSLALRGGYTF. DNA for the CDR3: TGTGCCAGCAGTTTAGCGTTGAGGGGCGGCTACACCTTC. The chain is built from TRBV12-3 or TRBV12-4 and TRBJ1-2; D perhaps matches TRBD1 (5 bases). The CDR3 extends over 13 amino acids. V was clipped by 0 bases and J by 8 bases, with 10 bases between them.

Comments on this clonotype: A much larger clone lies a single base off, so this may be a read error. The chain joins TRBV2 to TRBJ1-5; D gene ambiguous. The V end was cut by 4 bases, the J end by 3 bases, with 10 bases between. The CDR3 totals 14 residues. Germline V CDR1 and CDR2: SNHLY, FYNNEI. This chain's CDR3 is CASSGVVYNQPQHF. CDR3 nucleotides: TGTGCCAGCAGTGGGGTCGTCTACAATCAGCCCCAGCATTTT.

This clonotype came up many times. The chain combines TRBV2 with TRBJ1-5; D not certain. V shed 1 base and J shed 0 bases, with 4 bases lying between them. The CDR3 loop spans 14 amino acids. Germline CDR1 reads SNHLY; CDR2 reads FYNNEI. CDR3 region: CASSEGHSNQPQHF. As DNA, the CDR3 is TGTGCCAGCAGTGAAGGACATAGCAATCAGCCCCAGCATTTT.

The chain uses TRBV27 and TRBJ1-2; weak D call: TRBD1 (6 bases). The germline CDR1 and CDR2 sequences are MNHEY and SMNVEV (reference sequence). This CDR3 has 15 residues. Trimming left V 7 bases short and J 5 bases short, with 20 bases between. The CDR3 loop is CASMGFELGGYGYTF. The CDR3 nucleotides read TGTGCCAGCATGGGTTTTGAGTTAGGGGGGTATGGCTACACCTTC.

This clonotype has at least ten counts. The chain is built from TRBV7-8 and TRBJ2-7; 8 bases are shared with TRBD1. V lost 5 bases and J lost 6; bases outside the gene matches: 15. This CDR3 region has 16 residues. The germline gives CDR1 SGHVS, CDR2 FQNEAQ. In DNA form, the CDR3 reads TGTGCCAGCAGCGGGGAGACAGGGGATCCATATTCCGAGCAGTACTTC. Its protein is CASSGETGDPYSEQYF.

This clonotype occurred a few times. The rearrangement links TRBV5-1 to TRBJ1-1; 7 bases agree with TRBD1. The CDR3 has 15 residues. Trimming took 7 bases from V and 4 from J; bases not matched to a gene: 13. Germline V gene data show CDR1 as SGHRS and CDR2 as YFSETQ. CDR3 nucleotides: TGCGCCAGCGGGTGGGACAGCGGGTTGATCACTGAAGCTTTCTTT. This gives the protein CASGWDSGLITEAFF.

This clonotype has ten or more counts. V gene TRBV3-1 combines with J gene TRBJ1-2, with D perhaps TRBD1 (6 bases). V was trimmed by 1 base and J by 2 bases, leaving 8 bases between them. The CDR3 covers 14 residues. CDR1 LGHDT and CDR2 YNNKEL come from the germline V gene (reference sequence). This CDR3 reads CASSQGQANYGYTF. The CDR3 region has the DNA TGTGCCAGCAGCCAAGGACAGGCGAACTATGGCTACACCTTC.

The J gene is TRBJ2-7, the V gene TRBV10-2, with D maybe TRBD1 (5 bases). Trimming took off 7 bases at V and 3 bases at J, with 13 bases between the two ends. The germline CDR1 and CDR2 sequences are WSHSY and SAAADI. This CDR3 is built from 13 residues. CDR3 nucleotide sequence: TGCGCCAGCATGGAGACAGCATACTACGAGCAGTACTTC. This codes for CASMETAYYEQYF.

This clonotype appeared many times. The chain recombines TRBV19 with TRBJ2-2; the D gene is possibly TRBD1 (5 bases). The CDR3 loop spans 14 amino acids. The germline V and J ends were trimmed by 1 base and 4 bases, with 7 bases remaining between them. The germline V gene has CDR1 LNHDA and CDR2 SQIVND (reference sequence). CDR3 DNA: TGTGCCAGTAGTATAGGAAGGGGCACCGGGGAGCTGTTTTTT. Translation gives CASSIGRGTGELFF.

The sample holds a few counts of this clonotype. The genes are TRBV20-1 and TRBJ2-2, with D unresolved. The germline V gene has CDR1 DFQATT and CDR2 SNEGSKA (reference sequence). The CDR3 totals 14 residues. V shed 1 base and J shed 7 bases, with 13 bases lying between them. The CDR3: CSARVGSSGGELFF. The CDR3 DNA reads as TGCAGTGCTAGAGTAGGGTCAAGTGGCGGGGAGCTGTTTTTT.